This T cell receptor beta chain emerged from a study of T cells in Graves' hyperthyroidism and ophthalmopathy. This clonotype was found many times. V lost 8 bases, J lost 8 bases, and 15 bases lay in between. The CDR3 spans 13 residues. Germline CDR1 is MGHDK and CDR2 is SYGVNS. RNA transcripts served as the template for amplifying TCR beta CDR3 regions. During a first-round RT-PCR of the TCR CDR3, the HTBI primer set was used. MiXCR, run by TCRdb on the multiplex PCR reads, gives a single entry per CDR3 protein. In the table there are approximately 510,000 distinct CDR3 sequences, 40% to 50% of which are singletons. Uncontrolled infection, other autoimmune disease, pregnancy or lactation excluded patients.

The TCR comes from an adult woman with Graves' disease, either hyperthyroidism or ophthalmopathy (not recorded which). The chain couples TRBV25-1 to TRBJ1-4, with D tentatively TRBD1 (6 bases). Specimen: peripheral blood or thyroid tissue (not recorded which). CDR3 region: CASSGALGEKLFF. CDR3 DNA sequence: TGTGCCAGCTCGGGGGCGCTGGGGGAAAAACTGTTTTTT.